The 26 T cell receptor beta chains below all came from one sample that was sequenced in a study of cytomegalovirus exposure and HLA in healthy donors. It was with 60 Vbeta and 13 Jbeta primers that the PCR ran. The table came from immunoSEQ multiplex PCR; TCRdb's copy has only in-frame clones and leaves some out. The sample holds about 160,000 clones, roughly 78% seen once. Sequencing was performed on PBMCs. The receptors were gathered from a man aged 40-50 years in good health and CMV-seronegative.

This chain uses TRBV11-3 with TRBJ1-1, with 10 nucleotides matching TRBD1. Germline loops: CDR1 SGHNT, CDR2 YENEEA. V trimming: 2 bases; J trimming: 5 bases; junction bases outside the gene matches: 5. The CDR3 is made up of 15 amino acids. The CDR3 sequence: CASSLRGTGETEAFF. CDR3 bases: TGTGCCAGCAGCTTACGAGGGACAGGGGAGACTGAAGCTTTCTTT.

The rearrangement uses TRBV7-9 and TRBJ2-1; D not resolved. Trimming stripped 4 bases from V and 10 bases from J, with 14 bases between. The length of the CDR3 is 13 residues. Germline V gene sequence: CDR1 SEHNR, CDR2 FQNEAQ (reference sequence). Here the CDR3 DNA reads TGTGCCAGCAGCTCTCGGCCTGAGCGAGAGCAGTTCTTC. It translates to CASSSRPEREQFF.

The chain has TRBV4-1 and TRBJ2-5, with D possibly TRBD1 on 6 matching bases. Trimming took off 3 bases at V and 4 bases at J, with 12 bases between the two ends. Looked up from germline, CDR1 is MGHRA and CDR2 is YSYEKL. The CDR3 is 14 amino acids. The CDR3 here is CASSHTPRGETQYF. The CDR3 DNA reads TGCGCCAGCAGCCACACCCCCAGGGGAGAGACCCAGTACTTC.

Remarks on this clone: At one end the junction does not follow the germline gene, possibly because of a read error. V gene TRBV5-1 combines with J gene TRBJ2-3, with 9 bases lining up with TRBD2. Germline V gene data show CDR1 as SGHRS and CDR2 as YFSETQ. The CDR3 covers 14 residues. The DNA for the CDR3 is TGCGTCAGCAGCTTTAGCGGGAGTACAGATACGCAGTATTTT. The encoded protein is CVSSFSGSTDTQYF.

This clone was counted between two and nine times. This chain links TRBV2 with TRBJ2-2; D is unclear. Germline lookup yields CDR1 SNHLY and CDR2 FYNNEI. The V end lost 5 bases, the J end lost 0 bases, and 13 bases lay between the germline ends. The CDR3 runs to 16 residues. The CDR3 reads CASSLGPPANTGELFF. The CDR3 bases are TGTGCCAGCAGTCTTGGGCCCCCGGCGAACACCGGGGAGCTGTTTTTT. The full variable domain, with the rest looked up from reference TRBV2 and TRBJ2-2, is EPEVTQTPSHQVTQMGQEVILRCVPISNHLYFYWYRQILGQKVEFLVSFYNNEISEKSEIFDDQFSVERPDGSNFTLKIRSTKLEDSAMYFCASSLGPPANTGELFFGEGSRLTVL.

The chain couples TRBV9 to TRBJ2-1; the D gene is possibly TRBD1 (5 bases). Trimming left V 0 bases short and J 6 bases short, with 19 bases between. In germline, CDR1 is SGDLS, CDR2 YYNGEE. This CDR3 comprises 17 residues. The DNA for the CDR3 is TGTGCCAGCAGCGTAGATCCCCAGGGCCCCTCTGTCAATGAGCAGTTCTTC. It codes for CASSVDPQGPSVNEQFF.

This chain links TRBV7-8 with TRBJ2-1; 11 nucleotides line up with TRBD2. The CDR3 length is 16 residues. From germline, CDR1 is SGHVS and CDR2 FQNEAQ. The J segment lost 9 bases and the V segment lost 5 bases, leaving 12 bases of the junction unmatched. The CDR3 sequence: CASSPTGTSGQVEQFF. CDR3 sequence (DNA): TGTGCCAGCAGCCCGACCGGGACTAGCGGCCAGGTTGAGCAGTTCTTC.

Comment on this clone: An end of the junction differs from the germline gene, which may be a read error. This rearrangement joins TRBV7-2 to TRBJ2-4; 9 nucleotides match TRBD1. This CDR3 spans 14 amino acids. The germline gives CDR1 SGHTA, CDR2 FQGNSA. The CDR3 nucleotides read TGTGCCAGCAGCAGGGACAGGGTGGAAAACAGTCAGTACTTC. Translation gives CASSRDRVENSQYF.

The rearrangement uses TRBV28 and TRBJ1-5, with unresolved D. This CDR3 comprises 12 residues. Trimming took 3 bases from V and 4 from J, leaving 4 bases between them. The V gene's germline CDR1 is MDHEN and CDR2 SYDVKM. CDR3 in DNA: TGTGCCAGCAGTTTCAATAATCAGCCCCAGCATTTT. Translation gives CASSFNNQPQHF. Full variable domain (rest looked up from reference TRBV28 and TRBJ1-5): DVKVTQSSRYLVKRTGEKVFLECVQDMDHENMFWYRQDPGLGLRLIYFSYDVKMKEKGDIPEGYSVSREKKERFSLILESASTNQTSMYLCASSFNNQPQHFGDGTRLSIL.

This clone was seen a handful of times. The chain uses TRBV6-5 and TRBJ1-4; 10 positions agree with TRBD1. Germline CDR1 is MNHEY and CDR2 is SVGAGI. This CDR3 has 15 amino acids. V lost 5 bases, J lost 6 bases, and 6 bases stayed unmatched. The CDR3 is CASSNRDRGDEKLFF. In DNA, the CDR3 is TGTGCCAGCAGTAACCGGGACAGGGGAGATGAAAAACTGTTTTTT.

On this clone itself: Within the sample, other DNA sequences also encode this same CDR3. The chain employs TRBV29-1 and TRBJ2-2, with 14 positions matching TRBD2. Looked up from germline, CDR1 is SQVTM and CDR2 is ANQGSEA. This CDR3 spans 16 amino acids. V lost 7 bases and J lost 2; bases outside the gene matches: 6. The CDR3 reads CSASGTSGSNTGELFF. The CDR3 nucleotides are TGCAGCGCGTCCGGGACTAGCGGGAGCAACACCGGGGAGCTGTTTTTT.

This clone was seen more than once but under ten times. This sequence joins TRBV7-2 and TRBJ2-3; D perhaps matches TRBD1 (5 bases). The V gene lost 5 bases and the J gene lost 4 bases, with 16 bases spanning the gap. The CDR3 is made up of 15 amino acids. Germline V gene sequence: CDR1 SGHTA, CDR2 FQGNSA. CDR3 coding DNA: TGTGCCAGCAGCCGGACAAATGGGGATTCAGATACGCAGTATTTT. As protein: CASSRTNGDSDTQYF.

V and J are TRBV27 and TRBJ2-3; 7 bases are a match to TRBD2. The length of the CDR3 is 15 residues. Germline-derived CDR1 and CDR2 are MNHEY and SMNVEV (reference sequence). Trimming at V came to 4 bases and at J to 3 bases, leaving 7 bases not matched to a gene. CDR3: CASSSMGGVTDTQYF. In nucleotides, the CDR3 is TGTGCCAGCAGTTCGATGGGAGGGGTGACAGATACGCAGTATTTT.

This clone was found a few times. The chain combines TRBV5-6 with TRBJ2-3, with D maybe TRBD1 (6 bases). From germline, CDR1 is SGHDT and CDR2 YYEEEE. CDR3 length equals 15 residues. Trimming shortened V by 2 bases and J by 0 bases, and 10 bases separated the two germline ends. CDR3 in amino acids: CASSFARGSTDTQYF. The CDR3 DNA sequence: TGTGCCAGCAGCTTTGCCAGGGGTAGCACAGATACGCAGTATTTT.

The rearrangement joins TRBV7-2 to TRBJ2-5; a possible D gene is TRBD2 (6 bases). The assigned J gene may be wrong: the sequence end matches TRBJ2-7 better. The CDR3 has 14 amino acids. In germline, CDR1 is SGHTA, CDR2 FQGNSA. This chain's CDR3 is CASSLAGGSYEQYF. The CDR3 DNA sequence: TGTGCCAGCAGCTTAGCGGGAGGATCCTACGAGCAGTACTTC.

The rearrangement joins TRBV28 to TRBJ1-5; 9 bases are shared with TRBD1. Trimming took 6 bases from V and 3 from J; bases not matched to a gene: 9. The CDR3 is made up of 16 amino acids. CDR1 and CDR2 (germline): MDHEN, SYDVKM. The CDR3 loop reads CASSPTGTGYNQPQHF. The CDR3 DNA reads as TGTGCCAGCAGCCCAACCGGGACAGGGTACAATCAGCCCCAGCATTTT.

The rearrangement joins TRBV11-2 to TRBJ2-1; no reliable D call. The V end was cut by 3 bases, the J end by 5 bases, with 5 bases between. CDR1 and CDR2 from the germline V gene are SGHAT and FQNNGV. This CDR3 has 12 residues. CDR3 residues: CASSFGNNEQFF. CDR3 sequence (DNA): TGTGCCAGCAGCTTCGGTAACAATGAGCAGTTCTTC.

The CDR3 spells CASSLFGNTEAFF. CDR3 DNA sequence: TGTGCCAGCAGCCTTTTCGGGAACACTGAAGCTTTCTTT. The gene calls are TRBV14 and TRBJ1-1, with D uncertain. V was clipped by 4 bases and J by 1 base, with 7 bases between them. The CDR3 runs to 13 residues. Germline V gene lookup returns CDR1 SGHDN and CDR2 FVKESK.

This clone was seen a handful of times. The rearrangement uses TRBV19 and TRBJ2-5, with D perhaps TRBD1 (5 bases). The germline CDR1 and CDR2 sequences are LNHDA and SQIVND (reference sequence). This CDR3 region has 13 residues. Trimming removed 8 bases from V and 3 bases from J, with 13 bases in between. CDR3 DNA: TGTGCCAGTGGTGGGCCCAGGGAAGAGACCCAGTACTTC. Protein sequence: CASGGPREETQYF.

V is TRBV5-1 and J is TRBJ2-3; perhaps TRBD2 as D (5 bases). The CDR3 consists of 15 residues. Trimming took off 1 base at V and 2 bases at J, with 11 bases between the two ends. The germline V gene has CDR1 SGHRS and CDR2 YFSETQ. The CDR3 DNA sequence: TGCGCCAGCAGCTTGCCGGACTCATCCACAGATACGCAGTATTTT. The encoded protein is CASSLPDSSTDTQYF.

V usage is TRBV5-5 and J usage is TRBJ2-7; weak D call: TRBD2 (6 bases). V was trimmed by 0 bases and J by 3 bases, leaving 10 bases between them. The CDR3 runs to 14 residues. The germline CDR1 and CDR2 sequences are SGHKS and YYEKEE (reference sequence). DNA for the CDR3: TGTGCCAGCAGCTTGGTGACTAGTTTCTACGAGCAGTACTTC. Its protein product is CASSLVTSFYEQYF. The full variable domain, its missing parts supplied by reference TRBV5-5 and TRBJ2-7, is DAGVTQSPTHLIKTRGQQVTLRCSPISGHKSVSWYQQVLGQGPQFIFQYYEKEERGRGNFPDRFSARQFPNYSSELNVNALLLGDSALYLCASSLVTSFYEQYFGPGTRLTVT.

In its sample, this clone was seen a few times. The CDR3 loop is CASSLVSPGGYTF. CDR3 sequence (DNA): TGTGCCAGCAGTTTAGTTTCACCCGGGGGCTACACCTTC. The V call is TRBV28, the J call TRBJ1-2, with D unclear. This CDR3 is 13 amino acids long. Trimming stripped 2 bases from V and 8 bases from J, with 12 bases between. Germline CDR1 and CDR2: MDHEN and SYDVKM.

The gene calls are TRBV2 and TRBJ2-2, with no clear D. CDR3 length: 13 amino acids. Germline values: CDR1 SNHLY, CDR2 FYNNEI. V was pared by 4 bases and J by 4 bases, with 7 bases between. CDR3 in amino acids: CASSVHLTGELFF. For the CDR3, the DNA is TGTGCCAGCAGTGTACACCTCACCGGGGAGCTGTTTTTT.

The rearrangement uses TRBV5-1 and TRBJ2-7; D perhaps matches TRBD2 (6 bases). The V end was cut by 1 base, the J end by 2 bases, with 7 bases between. CDR1 and CDR2 from the germline V gene are SGHRS and YFSETQ. The CDR3 loop spans 13 amino acids. CDR3: CASSLPGAYEQYF. The CDR3 bases are TGCGCCAGCAGCTTGCCGGGGGCCTACGAGCAGTACTTC.

The V and J genes are TRBV5-6 and TRBJ2-1; maybe TRBD2 (6 bases). The V end was cut by 4 bases, the J end by 6 bases, with 17 bases between. This CDR3 comprises 15 residues. Germline V gives CDR1 SGHDT, CDR2 YYEEEE. In DNA, the CDR3 is TGTGCCAGCAGCCCCTCAACTAGCCCGATCAATGAGCAGTTCTTC. Translated: CASSPSTSPINEQFF.

CDR3 in amino acids: CASSPPSAGSEQYF. CDR3 coding DNA: TGTGCCAGCTCACCACCGTCGGCGGGCTCGGAGCAGTACTTC. This sequence joins TRBV18 and TRBJ2-7, with D perhaps TRBD2 (5 bases). The CDR3 length is 14 residues. CDR1 KGHSH and CDR2 LQKENI come from the germline V gene. The ends were cut back, 0 bases at V and 7 bases at J, with 13 bases in the middle.